This is a list of T cell receptor beta chains from one sample in a study of blood T cell repertoires in COVID-19. Some clones are missing from TCRdb's copy, which holds only in-frame ones; the method was immunoSEQ multiplex PCR. The sample consists of about 74,000 clones, 70% to 80% of them appearing once. What was sequenced was peripheral blood. Receptor source: a man aged 65-85 years with acute or convalescent COVID-19. CDR3s include the opening cysteine and the closing phenylalanine or tryptophan. Fields, in order: clone size, J gene, D gene, V gene, CDR3 protein, CDR3 DNA. A D gene is named only where the DNA matches it firmly. Not every row has a clone size; where given, it reads once, few, many or a size class.

clone size: NA; J gene: TRBJ2-5; D gene: TRBD2; V gene: TRBV7-3; CDR3 protein: CASSSSGGYQETQYF; CDR3 DNA: TGTGCCAGCAGCTCTAGCGGAGGGTACCAAGAGACCCAGTACTTC
clone size: NA; J gene: TRBJ1-1; D gene: NA; V gene: TRBV19; CDR3 protein: CASRDLNTEAFF; CDR3 DNA: TGTGCCAGTAGGGACTTAAACACTGAAGCTTTCTTT
clone size: NA; J gene: TRBJ1-1; D gene: TRBD1; V gene: TRBV10-3; CDR3 protein: CAISGDRMGTEAFF; CDR3 DNA: TGTGCCATCAGTGGGGACAGGATGGGCACTGAAGCTTTCTTT
clone size: NA; J gene: TRBJ2-7; D gene: TRBD2; V gene: TRBV28; CDR3 protein: CASRGLAGPPYEQYF; CDR3 DNA: TGTGCCAGCAGGGGACTAGCGGGACCTCCCTACGAGCAGTACTTC
clone size: NA; J gene: TRBJ1-4; D gene: NA; V gene: TRBV5-1; CDR3 protein: CASSLAPETTNEKLFF; CDR3 DNA: TGCGCCAGCAGCTTGGCTCCTGAGACAACTAATGAAAAACTGTTTTTT
clone size: NA; J gene: TRBJ1-2; D gene: NA; V gene: TRBV19; CDR3 protein: CASSIAGQIYGYTF; CDR3 DNA: TGTGCCAGTAGTATCGCGGGGCAAATCTATGGCTACACCTTC
clone size: many; J gene: TRBJ1-2; D gene: TRBD1; V gene: TRBV24-1; CDR3 protein: CATSDLGQGGYYGYTF; CDR3 DNA: TGTGCCACCAGTGATTTGGGACAGGGGGGATACTATGGCTACACCTTC
clone size: NA; J gene: TRBJ1-2; D gene: TRBD1; V gene: TRBV15; CDR3 protein: CATSRVLQGADYTF; CDR3 DNA: TGTGCCACCAGCAGAGTCCTCCAGGGGGCTGACTACACCTTC
clone size: NA; J gene: TRBJ2-1; D gene: TRBD2; V gene: TRBV19; CDR3 protein: CASSKGLAGVAGQFF; CDR3 DNA: TGTGCCAGTAGTAAGGGACTAGCGGGAGTCGCGGGGCAGTTCTTC
clone size: NA; J gene: TRBJ1-2; D gene: NA; V gene: TRBV7-9; CDR3 protein: CASSAYAGYTF; CDR3 DNA: TGTGCCAGCAGCGCCTATGCTGGCTACACCTTC
clone size: NA; J gene: TRBJ1-1; D gene: NA; V gene: TRBV29-1; CDR3 protein: CSVGQSNTEAFF; CDR3 DNA: TGCAGCGTTGGACAGTCGAACACTGAAGCTTTCTTT
clone size: few; J gene: TRBJ2-1; D gene: TRBD2; V gene: TRBV29-1; CDR3 protein: CSVEGTSGTSEQFF; CDR3 DNA: TGCAGCGTGGAAGGGACTAGCGGGACTAGTGAGCAGTTCTTC
clone size: NA; J gene: TRBJ1-5; D gene: NA; V gene: TRBV4-2; CDR3 protein: CASSQDRRFLSNQPQHF; CDR3 DNA: TGTGCCAGCAGCCAAGACAGGCGATTCCTTAGCAATCAGCCCCAGCATTTT
clone size: NA; J gene: TRBJ2-7; D gene: TRBD2; V gene: TRBV6-5; CDR3 protein: CASTPGTRVYEQYF; CDR3 DNA: TGTGCCAGCACTCCCGGGACTAGGGTCTACGAGCAGTACTTC
clone size: once; J gene: TRBJ2-1; D gene: TRBD2; V gene: TRBV15; CDR3 protein: CATSSPGLAGTNEQFF; CDR3 DNA: TGTGCCACCAGCAGCCCCGGGCTAGCGGGAACCAATGAGCAGTTCTTC
clone size: NA; J gene: TRBJ2-7; D gene: NA; V gene: TRBV29-1; CDR3 protein: CSVYGGRDTPYEQYF; CDR3 DNA: TGCAGCGTGTATGGGGGCCGGGACACTCCGTACGAGCAGTACTTC
clone size: NA; J gene: TRBJ2-1; D gene: TRBD1; V gene: TRBV6-6; CDR3 protein: CASSFSRDRVGDEQFF; CDR3 DNA: TGTGCCAGCAGTTTTTCCCGGGACAGGGTCGGGGATGAGCAGTTCTTC
clone size: NA; J gene: TRBJ1-5; D gene: NA; V gene: TRBV18; CDR3 protein: CASSPRTGRDQPQHF; CDR3 DNA: TGTGCCAGCTCACCTCGAACAGGGAGAGATCAGCCCCAGCATTTT
clone size: NA; J gene: TRBJ1-6; D gene: TRBD1; V gene: TRBV5-4; CDR3 protein: CASSSALGGGNNSPLHF; CDR3 DNA: TGTGCCAGCAGCTCGGCCCTCGGAGGGGGCAATAATTCACCCCTCCACTTT
clone size: NA; J gene: TRBJ1-5; D gene: TRBD1; V gene: TRBV2; CDR3 protein: CASSSGGLGQPQHF; CDR3 DNA: TGTGCCAGCAGCTCAGGGGGCCTTGGACAGCCCCAGCATTTT
clone size: few; J gene: TRBJ2-3; D gene: TRBD2; V gene: TRBV2; CDR3 protein: CASSEWEGADTQYF; CDR3 DNA: TGTGCCAGCAGTGAATGGGAGGGTGCAGATACGCAGTATTTT
clone size: NA; J gene: TRBJ1-5; D gene: NA; V gene: TRBV2; CDR3 protein: CASSTGSNQPQHF; CDR3 DNA: TGTGCCAGCAGTACCGGTAGCAATCAGCCCCAGCATTTT
clone size: NA; J gene: TRBJ2-1; D gene: TRBD1; V gene: TRBV4-1; CDR3 protein: CASSQLQGTAYNEQFF; CDR3 DNA: TGCGCCAGCAGCCAACTACAGGGGACAGCTTACAATGAGCAGTTCTTC
clone size: NA; J gene: TRBJ2-7; D gene: NA; V gene: TRBV6-5; CDR3 protein: CASSLDQGGLDYEQYF; CDR3 DNA: TGTGCCAGCAGTTTGGATCAAGGAGGGCTTGATTACGAGCAGTACTTC
clone size: NA; J gene: TRBJ2-5; D gene: NA; V gene: TRBV24-1; CDR3 protein: CATSGGVGALQETQYF; CDR3 DNA: TGTGCCACCAGTGGCGGAGTAGGGGCTCTGCAAGAGACCCAGTACTTC
clone size: NA; J gene: TRBJ2-5; D gene: NA; V gene: TRBV10-2; CDR3 protein: CASSPRQETQYF; CDR3 DNA: TGCGCCAGCAGCCCGCGCCAAGAGACCCAGTACTTC
clone size: NA; J gene: TRBJ1-6; D gene: NA; V gene: TRBV28; CDR3 protein: CASSLSGGLNSPLHF; CDR3 DNA: TGTGCCAGCAGTTTATCGGGGGGGCTGAATTCACCCCTCCACTTT
clone size: few; J gene: TRBJ1-1; D gene: NA; V gene: TRBV12-3/TRBV12-4; CDR3 protein: CASSSSGNTEAFF; CDR3 DNA: TGTGCCAGCAGTTCCTCCGGGAACACTGAAGCTTTCTTT
clone size: few; J gene: TRBJ1-5; D gene: NA; V gene: TRBV21-1; CDR3 protein: CASTLREAEGQPQHF; CDR3 DNA: TGTGCCAGCACCCTTCGGGAGGCGGAGGGTCAGCCCCAGCATTTT
clone size: NA; J gene: TRBJ2-1; D gene: NA; V gene: TRBV7-9; CDR3 protein: CASSLAQGRPNEQFF; CDR3 DNA: TGTGCCAGCAGCTTAGCCCAGGGAAGGCCCAATGAGCAGTTCTTC
clone size: NA; J gene: TRBJ1-2; D gene: NA; V gene: TRBV11-2; CDR3 protein: CASGEGVYGYTF; CDR3 DNA: TGTGCCAGCGGAGAGGGGGTATATGGCTACACCTTC
clone size: NA; J gene: TRBJ2-2; D gene: TRBD2; V gene: TRBV9; CDR3 protein: CATGTSGNGELFF; CDR3 DNA: TGTGCCACCGGGACTAGCGGGAACGGGGAGCTGTTTTTT
clone size: NA; J gene: TRBJ2-7; D gene: TRBD2; V gene: TRBV5-1; CDR3 protein: CASSSGTSGTTYEQYF; CDR3 DNA: TGCGCCAGCAGCTCCGGGACTAGCGGGACAACCTACGAGCAGTACTTC
clone size: NA; J gene: TRBJ2-1; D gene: NA; V gene: TRBV15; CDR3 protein: CATSRDRESYNEQFF; CDR3 DNA: TGTGCCACCAGCAGAGACAGGGAATCCTACAATGAGCAGTTCTTC
clone size: once; J gene: TRBJ2-1; D gene: NA; V gene: TRBV7-9; CDR3 protein: CASSPRGGSYNEQFF; CDR3 DNA: TGTGCCAGCAGTCCACGAGGCGGCTCCTACAATGAGCAGTTCTTC
clone size: NA; J gene: TRBJ1-2; D gene: TRBD1; V gene: TRBV7-2; CDR3 protein: CASSSWDSGGYTF; CDR3 DNA: TGTGCCAGCAGCTCCTGGGACAGTGGGGGCTACACCTTC
clone size: NA; J gene: TRBJ2-1; D gene: NA; V gene: TRBV5-4; CDR3 protein: CASILYNEQFF; CDR3 DNA: TGTGCCAGCATTCTGTACAATGAGCAGTTCTTC
clone size: NA; J gene: TRBJ2-1; D gene: TRBD1; V gene: TRBV29-1; CDR3 protein: CSVEETGTEQFF; CDR3 DNA: TGCAGCGTTGAGGAGACAGGGACTGAGCAGTTCTTC
clone size: NA; J gene: TRBJ2-2; D gene: NA; V gene: TRBV5-8; CDR3 protein: CASSPDTGELFF; CDR3 DNA: TGTGCCAGCAGCCCAGACACCGGGGAGCTGTTTTTT
clone size: NA; J gene: TRBJ2-5; D gene: TRBD1; V gene: TRBV7-2; CDR3 protein: CASSLGQGAKETQYF; CDR3 DNA: TGTGCCAGCAGTTTGGGACAGGGGGCTAAAGAGACCCAGTACTTC
clone size: NA; J gene: TRBJ2-3; D gene: TRBD2; V gene: TRBV7-2; CDR3 protein: CASSSLSGRDTDTQYF; CDR3 DNA: TGTGCCAGCAGCTCCCTTAGCGGGAGGGACACAGATACGCAGTATTTT
clone size: NA; J gene: TRBJ2-3; D gene: TRBD2; V gene: TRBV5-4; CDR3 protein: CASSTGLAGTDTQYF; CDR3 DNA: TGTGCCAGCAGCACCGGACTAGCGGGCACAGATACGCAGTATTTT
clone size: NA; J gene: TRBJ2-5; D gene: TRBD1; V gene: TRBV27; CDR3 protein: CASSSPGQGLETQYF; CDR3 DNA: TGTGCCAGCAGTTCACCGGGACAGGGGTTGGAGACCCAGTACTTC
clone size: NA; J gene: TRBJ1-1; D gene: NA; V gene: TRBV28; CDR3 protein: CATKPGQTTEAFF; CDR3 DNA: TGTGCCACCAAACCTGGACAGACCACTGAAGCTTTCTTT
clone size: NA; J gene: TRBJ1-4; D gene: NA; V gene: TRBV7-9; CDR3 protein: CASSPLYDEKLFF; CDR3 DNA: TGTGCCAGCAGCCCCCTCTACGATGAAAAACTGTTTTTT